This T cell receptor (beta chain) was captured in a study of blood T cells in healthy people across ages. Background on the study: Capturing about one barcoded beta molecule per two T cells was achieved by template switching.

Germline-derived CDR1 and CDR2 are SGHTA and FQGTGA. V was trimmed by 0 bases and J by 2 bases, leaving 10 bases between them. This CDR3 contains 15 residues. PCR was performed a second time for roughly 7 to 11 cycles using a sample-barcoded 5' primer and a J-beta primer mix. MiXCR, run by TCRdb on the 5' RACE reads, gives a single entry per CDR3 protein. The data contain some 760,000 distinct CDR3 sequences, 25% of them seen just once; the ten biggest clones take up just under 9.5%. Each donor gave approximately 9.7 milliliters of peripheral blood. This clonotype has a handful of counts. These records were also assigned to another study, of T cells of mothers and their children.

Sequencing input: blood. This TCR was recovered from a boy aged 10-17 years in good health. The rearrangement uses TRBV7-3 and TRBJ2-5; a weak D match, TRBD2 (5 bases). The CDR3 nucleotides are TGTGCCAGCAGCTTAACGTTTAGCGAGCAAGAGACCCAGTACTTC. Translated: CASSLTFSEQETQYF.